Listed here are 25 T cell receptor beta chains from one sample, sequenced in a study of T cells in Graves' hyperthyroidism and ophthalmopathy (dated by TCRdb to between 2018 and 2020). Library construction relied on multiplex PCR. The instrument given in TCRdb is Illumina HiSeq 2000. The TCR beta CDR3 regions were amplified from the RNA transcripts. The TCR CDR3 was subjected to a first round of RT-PCR using the HTBI primer set and the Qiagen OneStep RT-PCR kit. TCRdb took the public reads, trimmed them with fastp at Q25, ran MiXCR for clone calling and kept in-frame beta chains. Every distinct CDR3 protein forms one entry, paired with its most common genes and DNA. This sample gives more than 500,000 distinct CDR3 sequences in total; 13% to 15% of them show up just once. In total, the top ten clones hold approximately 13% of the sample. The specimen was blood. Source of these receptors: a woman aged 40 to 50 with Graves' hyperthyroidism.

This clonotype was seen ten or more times. The chain links TRBV12-5 to TRBJ1-4; D remains unclear. CDR1 is LGHNT and CDR2 is FRNRAP in the germline V gene. Trimming removed 6 bases at V and 8 bases at J, with 16 bases between. The CDR3 runs to 14 residues. The CDR3 DNA reads as TGTGCTAGTGGCCTATGGGGTGCTCGCGAAAAACTGTTTTTT. Translating it yields CASGLWGAREKLFF.

This clonotype was recorded a few times. The chain combines TRBV4-2 with TRBJ2-1; 7 bases line up with TRBD2. The CDR3 totals 16 residues. Germline CDR1 and CDR2: LGHNA and YNFKEQ. Trimming took 3 bases from V and 4 from J; bases not matched to a gene: 9. The CDR3 sequence is CASSQHGRPDYNEQFF. CDR3 coding DNA: TGTGCCAGCAGCCAGCACGGGAGGCCCGATTACAATGAGCAGTTCTTC.

V usage is TRBV4-1 and J usage is TRBJ2-7; D remains ambiguous. The CDR3 sequence is 17 residues long. Germline CDR1 MGHRA, CDR2 YSYEKL. V lost 0 bases to trimming and J lost 3 bases, with 18 bases between them. CDR3 in DNA: TGCGCCAGCAGCCAAGACCCCAGGCAGCCGTCGAACTACGAGCAGTACTTC. It translates to CASSQDPRQPSNYEQYF.

In this sample, this clonotype turned up many times. This chain links TRBV15 with TRBJ2-2; no clear D. CDR1 is LNHNV, CDR2 YYDKDF, per germline (reference sequence). CDR3 length: 15 amino acids. V was cut by 0 bases and J by 2 bases, with 7 bases left in between. CDR3 in DNA: TGTGCCACCAGCAGAGAGTCTGGTAACACCGGGGAGCTGTTTTTT. Translated: CATSRESGNTGELFF.

Many counts were recorded for this clonotype. V usage is TRBV5-1 and J usage is TRBJ1-1; TRBD1 aligns across 12 bases. Per germline, CDR1 SGHRS and CDR2 YFSETQ. CDR3 length: 16 residues. The ends lost 4 bases at V and 2 bases at J; junction bases unmatched: 6. The CDR3 DNA reads as TGCGCCAGCAGCGTAGGGACAGGGGGCTCTAACACTGAAGCTTTCTTT. It encodes CASSVGTGGSNTEAFF.

This clonotype was seen at least ten times. This chain uses TRBV30 with TRBJ1-2, with D hard to call. V shed 3 bases and J shed 2 bases, with 4 bases lying between them. Germline lookup yields CDR1 GTSNPN and CDR2 SVGIG (reference sequence). This CDR3 spans 11 amino acids. The CDR3 loop is CAWSENYGYTF. Here the CDR3 DNA reads TGTGCCTGGAGCGAGAACTATGGCTACACCTTC.

This clonotype was seen more than once but under ten times. A much larger clonotype is one base distant, so this may be a read error. The chain is built from TRBV3-1 and TRBJ1-1, with unresolved D. The CDR3 covers 15 residues. Trimming stripped 1 base from V and 5 bases from J, with 14 bases between. Germline V gene data show CDR1 as LGHDT and CDR2 as YNNKEL (reference sequence). The CDR3 loop reads CASSQAIDVGTEAFF. In DNA form, the CDR3 reads TGTGCCAGCAGCCAAGCTATCGACGTTGGGACTGAAGCTTTCTTT.

This clonotype was found many times. The rearrangement joins TRBV11-1 to TRBJ2-7; D is ambiguous. The V end was cut by 2 bases, the J end by 7 bases, with 18 bases between. CDR1 and CDR2 (germline): SGHAT, FQDESV (reference sequence). The CDR3 sequence is 15 residues long. CDR3 coding DNA: TGTGCCAGCAGCTTATACGGAGCGCTTGTTGGAGAGCAGTACTTC. Translating it yields CASSLYGALVGEQYF. The entire variable domain, with the rest obtained from reference TRBV11-1 and TRBJ2-7, is as follows: EAEVAQSPRYKITEKSQAVAFWCDPISGHATLYWYRQILGQGPELLVQFQDESVVDDSQLPKDRFSAERLKGVDSTLKIQPAELGDSAMYLCASSLYGALVGEQYFGPGTRLTVT.

Ten or more counts support this clonotype. The gene calls are TRBV10-2 and TRBJ2-5; 7 bases match TRBD2. The CDR3 loop spans 18 amino acids. Germline CDR1 WSHSY, CDR2 SAAADI. Trimming cost V 0 bases and J 2 bases; bases outside gene matches: 12. CDR3 coding DNA: TGCGCCAGCAGTGAGTCCCGACTAGCAGCCCCGAAGCAAGAGACCCAGTACTTC. Protein sequence: CASSESRLAAPKQETQYF.

This clonotype appeared many times. V and J are TRBV29-1 and TRBJ2-1; tentative D call: TRBD2 (6 bases). V lost 3 bases and J 6 bases, leaving 9 bases between the germline ends. The CDR3 runs to 12 residues. Germline assignment: CDR1 SQVTM and CDR2 ANQGSEA. CDR3 in DNA: TGCAGCGTTGACTCCGGGGGCAATGAGCAGTTCTTC. It is translated as CSVDSGGNEQFF.

The sample holds a few counts of this clonotype. The chain couples TRBV27 to TRBJ2-2; maybe TRBD2 (5 bases). Per the germline V gene, CDR1 is MNHEY and CDR2 is SMNVEV (reference sequence). CDR3 length: 15 residues. V lost 1 base and J lost 7, with 13 bases in between. The CDR3 sequence is CASSLYWDEGGELFF. For the CDR3, the DNA is TGTGCCAGCAGTTTATATTGGGATGAGGGCGGGGAGCTGTTTTTT.

The chain recombines TRBV10-3 with TRBJ1-2; a weak D match, TRBD1 (6 bases). Per germline, CDR1 ENHRY and CDR2 SYGVKD. V lost 10 bases, J lost 6 bases, and 15 bases lay in between. There are 12 residues in the CDR3. CDR3 nucleotide sequence: TGTGCCACGCACCGGGACACCGATGGCTACACCTTC. Translating gives CATHRDTDGYTF.

The V and J genes are TRBV20-1 and TRBJ2-3; TRBD2 agrees at 12 bases. CDR1 is DFQATT and CDR2 is SNEGSKA in the germline V gene (reference sequence). J was trimmed by 5 bases and V by 5 bases; bases with no gene match: 8. This CDR3 is 15 amino acids long. For the CDR3, the DNA is TGCAGTGCTCACGGGGCTAGCGGGAGGGTAGATACGCAGTATTTT. The encoded protein is CSAHGASGRVDTQYF.

This clonotype was recorded only once. A much larger clone lies one base from this, so it may be a read error. The chain links TRBV15 to TRBJ2-1; D is unresolved. The V gene lost 3 bases and the J gene lost 3 bases, with 15 bases spanning the gap. The CDR3 has 16 amino acids. CDR1 is LNHNV and CDR2 is YYDKDF in the germline V gene (reference sequence). CDR3 nucleotides: TGTGCCACCAGCAGGTGGGAAGGGATTCTCTACAATGAGCAGTTCTTC. This encodes CATSRWEGILYNEQFF.

This chain uses TRBV6-2 or TRBV6-3 with TRBJ2-5; D perhaps matches TRBD2 (6 bases). Trimming removed 0 bases from V and 4 bases from J, with 12 bases in between. CDR1 is MNHEY, CDR2 SVGEGT, per germline. The CDR3 is made up of 15 amino acids. The CDR3 DNA follows: TGTGCCAGCAGTTACTCTGCGGGGCGAGGAGAGACCCAGTACTTC. Its translation: CASSYSAGRGETQYF.

The table lists this clonotype with many counts. The chain recombines TRBV6-1 with TRBJ2-5; D is perhaps TRBD1 (5 bases). Trimming shortened V by 5 bases and J by 4 bases, and 11 bases separated the two germline ends. The CDR3 runs to 13 residues. Per the germline V gene, CDR1 is MNHNS and CDR2 is SASEGT. CDR3 bases: TGTGCCAGCAGTTCAGGGTGGAGAGAGACCCAGTACTTC. Its protein product is CASSSGWRETQYF.

This clonotype has more than one count but fewer than ten. The CDR3 reads CASSELWNSPLHF. CDR3 coding DNA: TGTGCCAGCAGTGAACTGTGGAATTCACCCCTCCACTTT. The genes are TRBV6-1 and TRBJ1-6; D gene uncertain. The CDR3 is 13 residues long. CDR1 and CDR2 (germline): MNHNS, SASEGT. V lost 2 bases and J 7 bases, leaving 6 bases between the germline ends.

This clonotype was counted many times. The gene calls are TRBV2 and TRBJ1-1; D is ambiguous. Germline V gives CDR1 SNHLY, CDR2 FYNNEI. V lost 2 bases and J 2 bases, leaving 9 bases between the germline ends. The CDR3 sequence is 14 residues long. The CDR3 sequence: CASSEWEVNTEAFF. For the CDR3, the DNA is TGTGCCAGCAGTGAATGGGAGGTTAACACTGAAGCTTTCTTT. The complete variable domain, with remaining parts taken from reference TRBV2 and TRBJ1-1, reads EPEVTQTPSHQVTQMGQEVILRCVPISNHLYFYWYRQILGQKVEFLVSFYNNEISEKSEIFDDQFSVERPDGSNFTLKIRSTKLEDSAMYFCASSEWEVNTEAFFGQGTRLTVV.

This clonotype was counted a few times. The genes are TRBV27 and TRBJ2-7; 7 positions agree with TRBD2. V lost 1 base to trimming and J lost 5 bases; unmatched junction nucleotides: 8. This CDR3 has 15 residues. The germline CDR1 and CDR2 sequences are MNHEY and SMNVEV (reference sequence). DNA of the CDR3: TGTGCCAGCAGTTTATTAGCGGGTACCCTAGACGAGCAGTACTTC. This translates into CASSLLAGTLDEQYF.

The sample holds many counts of this clonotype. The V call is TRBV5-1, the J call TRBJ2-6, with D possibly matching TRBD1 (5 bases). From germline, CDR1 is SGHRS and CDR2 YFSETQ. The CDR3 runs to 16 residues. Trimming removed 4 bases from V and 2 bases from J, with 13 bases in between. The CDR3 bases are TGCGCCAGCAGCGAAACCCCAGGGACTGGGGCCAACGTCCTGACTTTC. Its protein product is CASSETPGTGANVLTF.

This clonotype was seen more than once but under ten times. The chain carries TRBV29-1 and TRBJ2-3; 9 bases line up with TRBD1. The CDR3 has 17 amino acids. The germline CDR1 and CDR2 sequences are SQVTM and ANQGSEA. J was trimmed by 6 bases and V by 7 bases; bases with no gene match: 20. CDR3 bases: TGCAGCGCTGCCTCGACAGGGGGGCGCGCTTTTCGGGATACGCAGTATTTT. This translates into CSAASTGGRAFRDTQYF.

This clonotype has ten or more counts. The V gene is TRBV7-9, the J gene TRBJ2-2; possibly TRBD1 for D (6 bases). V gave up 3 bases and J gave up 6 bases, with 8 bases separating them. This CDR3 has 13 amino acids. Germline-derived CDR1 and CDR2 are SEHNR and FQNEAQ (reference sequence). As DNA, the CDR3 is TGTGCCAGCAGCTTCAGGGGCGCCGGGGAGCTGTTTTTT. As protein: CASSFRGAGELFF. The full variable domain, completed using reference TRBV7-9 and TRBJ2-2, is DTGVSQNPRHKITKRGQNVTFRCDPISEHNRLYWYRQTLGQGPEFLTYFQNEAQLEKSRLLSDRFSAERPKGSFSTLEIQRTEQGDSAMYLCASSFRGAGELFFGEGSRLTVL.

In this sample, this clonotype turned up many times. V and J are TRBV2 and TRBJ2-3; D is undetermined. This CDR3 has 16 amino acids. V shed 6 bases and J shed 1 base, with 17 bases lying between them. Germline V lookup: CDR1 SNHLY, CDR2 FYNNEI. The CDR3 sequence: CASSVHYAMRTDTQYF. The CDR3 DNA is TGTGCCAGCAGCGTCCACTATGCGATGCGCACAGATACGCAGTATTTT.

This clonotype has more than one count but fewer than ten. The chain has TRBV5-1 and TRBJ2-7, with 8 bases lining up with TRBD2. Germline V lookup: CDR1 SGHRS, CDR2 YFSETQ. This CDR3 has 15 amino acids. Losses at the gene ends were 3 bases for V and 3 bases for J; bases not matched to a gene: 8. The CDR3 here is CASSSGLADFYEQYF. Here the CDR3 DNA reads TGCGCCAGCAGCTCCGGACTAGCAGATTTCTACGAGCAGTACTTC.

In its sample, this clonotype was seen many times. The chain is built from TRBV12-3 or TRBV12-4 and TRBJ2-2; D is uncertain. The V and J ends lost 4 bases and 6 bases respectively, with 18 bases between them. The CDR3 has 16 residues. The CDR3 loop reads CASSSTVGGPAGELFF. In nucleotides, the CDR3 is TGTGCCAGCAGTTCCACCGTGGGCGGTCCTGCCGGGGAGCTGTTTTTT.